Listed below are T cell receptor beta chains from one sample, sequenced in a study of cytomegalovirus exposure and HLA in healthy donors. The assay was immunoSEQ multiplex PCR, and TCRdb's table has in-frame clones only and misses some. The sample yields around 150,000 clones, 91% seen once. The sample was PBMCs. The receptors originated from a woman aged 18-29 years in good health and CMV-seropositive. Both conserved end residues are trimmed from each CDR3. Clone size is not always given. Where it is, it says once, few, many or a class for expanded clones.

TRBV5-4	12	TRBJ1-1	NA	ASSEPGGETEAF
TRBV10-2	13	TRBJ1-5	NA	ASSESGGNNQPQH
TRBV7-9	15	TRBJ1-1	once	ASSPAGRGIRDTEAF
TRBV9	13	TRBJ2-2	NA	ASSVELADTGELF
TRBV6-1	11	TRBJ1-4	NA	ASRDLMREKLF
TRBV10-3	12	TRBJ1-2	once	AISESGAGVGYT
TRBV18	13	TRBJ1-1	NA	ASSPGGAVNTEAF
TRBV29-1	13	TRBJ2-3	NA	SASRAFPSTDTQY
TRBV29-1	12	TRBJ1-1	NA	SVEGRQGNTEAF
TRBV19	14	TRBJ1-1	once	ASNTPRGSSYTEAF
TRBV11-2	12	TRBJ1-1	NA	ASSPAGTGGQAF
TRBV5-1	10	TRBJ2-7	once	ASSPGGGQGA
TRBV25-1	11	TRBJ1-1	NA	ASSAPTVPEAF
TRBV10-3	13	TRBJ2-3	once	AIRGGIKEADTQY
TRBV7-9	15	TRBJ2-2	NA	ASRTGLAGVGTGELF
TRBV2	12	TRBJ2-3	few	ASTEEGLTDTQY
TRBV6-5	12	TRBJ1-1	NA	ASSGGRADTEAF
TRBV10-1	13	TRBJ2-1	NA	ASNREREGRNEQF
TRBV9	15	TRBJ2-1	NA	ASSSTRIAGGNNEQF
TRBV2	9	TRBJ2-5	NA	ASTVRETQY
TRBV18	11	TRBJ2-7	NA	ASTDDRVGEQY
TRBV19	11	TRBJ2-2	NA	ASRLTSPGELF
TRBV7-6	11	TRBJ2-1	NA	ASSFGLANEQF
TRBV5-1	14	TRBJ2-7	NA	ASSLGHRDSSYEQY
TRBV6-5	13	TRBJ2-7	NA	ASRERTEDLYEQY
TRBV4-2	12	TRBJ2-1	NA	ASSHGRGINEQF
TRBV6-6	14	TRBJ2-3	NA	ASSYLGLAGEDTQY
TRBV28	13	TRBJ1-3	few	ASQDRGRLGNTIY
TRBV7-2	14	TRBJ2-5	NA	ASSLVSRRLQETQY
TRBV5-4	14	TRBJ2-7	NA	ASSRGRDRESYEQY
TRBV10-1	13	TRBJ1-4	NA	ASSEKQGGNEKLF
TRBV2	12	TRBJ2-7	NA	ASMSQVFSYEQY